The 31 T cell receptor beta chains listed next were all sequenced from one sample in a study of post-analysis software for immune sequencing data. General study points: In patients, TRBV5-6, TRBV5-1 and TRBV20-1 belonged to five TRBV segments found more frequently than in controls.

These receptors lack a known antigen. Unique molecular identifiers were present in the TCR beta cDNA libraries. TCRdb ran MiXCR on the PCR reads and lists one entry per CDR3 protein. The sample has 600,000 to 700,000 distinct CDR3 sequences, approximately 59% seen once. The sample taken for sequencing was blood. The receptors come from a girl aged 2-10 years with multiple sclerosis.

V is TRBV7-9 and J is TRBJ2-1, with 11 positions matching TRBD2. The germline V gene has CDR1 SEHNR and CDR2 FQNEAQ (reference sequence). The CDR3 is made up of 18 amino acids. V dropped 1 base and J dropped 3; count of bases not matched to a gene: 8. The CDR3 DNA follows: TGTGCCAGCAGCTTAGAGTCGAGACTAGCGGGGATCTACAATGAGCAGTTCTTC. Protein sequence: CASSLESRLAGIYNEQFF.

This rearrangement joins TRBV29-1 to TRBJ2-1; D is tentatively TRBD1 or TRBD2 (6 bases each). V was cut by 0 bases and J by 4 bases, with 16 bases left in between. The CDR3 totals 16 residues. Germline values: CDR1 SQVTM, CDR2 ANQGSEA. CDR3 DNA sequence: TGCAGCGTTGAAGATCTTGCGGGGACATCTTACAATGAGCAGTTCTTC. Amino acid sequence: CSVEDLAGTSYNEQFF.

CDR3 protein: CASSKQGPGYTF. In DNA form, the CDR3 reads TGTGCCAGCAGCAAACAGGGTCCCGGCTACACCTTC. The chain has TRBV7-2 and TRBJ1-2; possibly TRBD1 for D (6 bases). The germline gives CDR1 SGHTA, CDR2 FQGNSA. V was clipped by 5 bases and J by 8 bases, with 12 bases between them. The CDR3 loop spans 12 amino acids.

This clonotype was seen more than once but under ten times. The J gene is TRBJ2-1, the V gene TRBV7-6; D is undetermined. Germline loops: CDR1 SGHVS, CDR2 FNYEAQ. V shed 1 base and J shed 8 bases, with 9 bases lying between them. This CDR3 has 13 residues. This CDR3 is CASSLGQYDEQFF. CDR3 bases: TGTGCCAGCAGCTTAGGGCAGTATGATGAGCAGTTCTTC.

The rearrangement joins TRBV10-3 to TRBJ2-6, with D perhaps matching TRBD1 (5 bases). V dropped 2 bases and J dropped 4 bases, with 15 bases sitting between them. CDR1 and CDR2 from the germline V gene are ENHRY and SYGVKD. CDR3 length: 17 amino acids. The CDR3, as DNA: TGTGCCATCAGTGAGGGGCAGGACACCAGCGGGGCCAACGTCCTGACTTTC. As protein: CAISEGQDTSGANVLTF.

V usage is TRBV14 and J usage is TRBJ1-2; D is unresolved. V lost 0 bases and J 8 bases, leaving 13 bases between the germline ends. CDR3 size: 14 residues. Germline V gene data show CDR1 as SGHDN and CDR2 as FVKESK. The CDR3 loop is CASSQDMQGPGYTF. The CDR3 coding sequence is TGTGCCAGCAGCCAAGATATGCAAGGTCCCGGCTACACCTTC. Full variable domain (missing parts from reference TRBV14 and TRBJ1-2): EAGVTQFPSHSVIEKGQTVTLRCDPISGHDNLYWYRRVMGKEIKFLLHFVKESKQDESGMPNNRFLAERTGGTYSTLKVQPAELEDSGVYFCASSQDMQGPGYTFGSGTRLTVV.

The chain is built from TRBV3-1 and TRBJ1-1; maybe TRBD1 (5 bases). Trimming took off 4 bases at V and 8 bases at J, with 20 bases between the two ends. Germline V gene lookup returns CDR1 LGHDT and CDR2 YNNKEL (reference sequence). There are 15 residues in the CDR3. CDR3 amino acids: CASSRVSAAEGEAFF. CDR3 in DNA: TGTGCCAGCAGCCGGGTCTCGGCAGCCGAGGGGGAAGCTTTCTTT.

This clonotype was picked up a small number of times. The V and J genes are TRBV5-1 and TRBJ2-5, with a tentative D call TRBD1 (6 bases). Germline CDR1 reads SGHRS; CDR2 reads YFSETQ. The CDR3 length is 15 residues. V dropped 3 bases and J dropped 1 base, with 13 bases sitting between them. CDR3 amino acids: CASSSSQGFQETQYF. The CDR3 DNA reads as TGCGCCAGCAGCTCGTCACAGGGTTTCCAAGAGACCCAGTACTTC.

The chain links TRBV20-1 to TRBJ2-3; TRBD2 agrees at 9 bases. CDR1 is DFQATT and CDR2 is SNEGSKA in the germline V gene (reference sequence). Losses at the gene ends were 2 bases for V and 2 bases for J; bases not matched to a gene: 5. This CDR3 contains 15 residues. The CDR3 spells CSARRLAGLTDTQYF. The CDR3 nucleotides read TGCAGTGCTAGACGGCTAGCGGGACTCACAGATACGCAGTATTTT.

This clonotype was observed a few times. V gene TRBV20-1 combines with J gene TRBJ2-3; 13 bases map to TRBD2. The CDR3 extends over 17 amino acids. CDR1 and CDR2 (germline): DFQATT, SNEGSKA (reference sequence). With V trimmed by 5 bases and J by 3 bases, 11 bases remained unmatched. CDR3 bases: TGCAGTGCTTCCCTTTCACGGGGACTAGCGGGGACAGATACGCAGTATTTT. This codes for CSASLSRGLAGTDTQYF.

This clonotype was detected only a few times. The junction does not match germline at one end; this may be a read error. V gene TRBV10-3 combines with J gene TRBJ2-3; 9 bases are shared with TRBD2. There are 15 residues in the CDR3. CDR1 is ENHRY, CDR2 SYGVKD, per germline. The CDR3 sequence: CATSSRSGSTDTQYF. As DNA, the CDR3 is TGTGCCACATCGAGTCGTAGCGGGAGCACCGATACGCAGTATTTT.

The chain uses TRBV10-2 and TRBJ1-5; D is unclear. Germline V gives CDR1 WSHSY, CDR2 SAAADI. This CDR3 contains 14 residues. Trimming took 6 bases from V and 3 from J, leaving 12 bases between them. This CDR3 reads CASRSRGYNQPQHF. CDR3 DNA sequence: TGCGCCAGCAGATCCCGTGGGTACAATCAGCCCCAGCATTTT.

This sequence joins TRBV2 and TRBJ1-2; TRBD1 might be the D (6 bases). Germline lookup yields CDR1 SNHLY and CDR2 FYNNEI. V was trimmed by 2 bases and J by 4 bases, leaving 8 bases between them. The CDR3 consists of 13 residues. CDR3 in amino acids: CASSEIRGYGYTF. CDR3 nucleotide sequence: TGTGCCAGCAGTGAAATCAGGGGCTATGGCTACACCTTC.

The rearrangement uses TRBV20-1 and TRBJ2-3; possibly TRBD2 for D (5 bases). This CDR3 region has 14 residues. Germline V gene data show CDR1 as DFQATT and CDR2 as SNEGSKA (reference sequence). V lost 2 bases, J lost 6 bases, and 15 bases lay in between. In DNA, the CDR3 is TGCAGTGCTAGAAGCGGTCCCTCGGAGGATACGCAGTATTTT. Translated: CSARSGPSEDTQYF.

The rearrangement uses TRBV29-1 and TRBJ2-1; D remains unclear. Per germline, CDR1 SQVTM and CDR2 ANQGSEA. The V end was cut by 5 bases, the J end by 3 bases, with 8 bases between. This CDR3 region has 12 residues. The CDR3 sequence: CSVSVVYNEQFF. In DNA, the CDR3 is TGCAGCGTTTCAGTGGTCTACAATGAGCAGTTCTTC.

This clonotype was found once. The V and J genes are TRBV9 and TRBJ2-5; TRBD2 agrees at 7 bases. The germline gives CDR1 SGDLS, CDR2 YYNGEE. Trimming removed 0 bases from V and 1 base from J; junction bases left unmatched: 6. CDR3 length equals 16 residues. CDR3 bases: TGTGCCAGCAGCGTAGGGGGGGACTACATCCAAGAGACCCAGTACTTC. Amino acid sequence: CASSVGGDYIQETQYF.

This clonotype was detected a few times. V usage is TRBV27 and J usage is TRBJ2-5; tentatively, D is TRBD2 (6 bases). Germline CDR1 MNHEY, CDR2 SMNVEV (reference sequence). The V end was cut by 8 bases, the J end by 9 bases, with 16 bases between. CDR3 length: 12 amino acids. This CDR3 is CASGGGGLAQYF. CDR3 coding DNA: TGTGCCAGCGGGGGTGGAGGGCTCGCCCAGTACTTC.

This clonotype occurred a few times. The CDR3 sequence: CASSPQGIYYGYTF. The CDR3 bases are TGTGCCAGCAGTCCCCAGGGGATCTACTATGGCTACACCTTC. The gene calls are TRBV6-6 and TRBJ1-2; D may be TRBD1 (6 bases). Germline CDR1 reads MNHNY; CDR2 reads SVGAGI (reference sequence). CDR3 length: 14 amino acids. The V and J ends lost 5 bases and 3 bases respectively, with 13 bases between them.

This clonotype was counted a few times. The chain links TRBV10-2 to TRBJ2-6; TRBD1 aligns across 10 bases. The J segment lost 2 bases and the V segment lost 5 bases, leaving 12 bases of the junction unmatched. There are 19 residues in the CDR3. Germline CDR1 WSHSY, CDR2 SAAADI. CDR3 bases: TGCGCCAGCAGTACCTGGACAGGGGGGGGATCTACTGGGGCCAACGTCCTGACTTTC. Its translation: CASSTWTGGGSTGANVLTF.

This clonotype was recorded only once. V and J are TRBV21-1 and TRBJ1-6; the tabulated D call, TRBD1, remains unverified against the DNA. TRBV21-1 is a pseudogene. The CDR3 extends over 16 amino acids. This CDR3 is CASSSHTDRVHSPLHF. The DNA for the CDR3 is TGTGCCAGCAGCAGCCACACGGACAGGGTCCATTCACCCCTCCACTTT.

This sequence joins TRBV12-3 or TRBV12-4 and TRBJ1-1; TRBD1 aligns across 7 bases. V lost 6 bases and J lost 5; bases outside the gene matches: 12. The CDR3 extends over 15 amino acids. The CDR3 DNA reads as TGTGCCAGCAGACCCGTAACAGGGGAGGGGACTGAAGCTTTCTTT. It translates to CASRPVTGEGTEAFF.

This clonotype was detected a few times. The J gene is TRBJ2-5, the V gene TRBV28; TRBD2 matches 8 bases. V was pared by 2 bases and J by 0 bases, with 8 bases of the junction left unmatched. The CDR3 totals 17 residues. Germline values: CDR1 MDHEN, CDR2 SYDVKM. CDR3 region: CASSLGLAGPYQETQYF. CDR3 DNA: TGTGCCAGCAGTTTAGGGCTAGCGGGTCCTTACCAAGAGACCCAGTACTTC. The full variable domain, with the rest looked up from reference TRBV28 and TRBJ2-5, is DVKVTQSSRYLVKRTGEKVFLECVQDMDHENMFWYRQDPGLGLRLIYFSYDVKMKEKGDIPEGYSVSREKKERFSLILESASTNQTSMYLCASSLGLAGPYQETQYFGPGTRLLVL.

This clonotype was counted a single time. The chain is built from TRBV21-1 and TRBJ1-1. TRBV21-1 is designated a pseudogene. This CDR3 contains 15 residues. CDR3 nucleotide sequence: TGTGCCAGCAGCAACTCACACTGGGAACGTGGTGAAGCTTTCTTT. Translation gives CASSNSHWERGEAFF.

This chain joins TRBV15 and TRBJ2-1; possible D gene TRBD1, 5 bases. The germline gives CDR1 LNHNV, CDR2 YYDKDF (reference sequence). The CDR3 contains 16 residues. V was clipped by 0 bases and J by 5 bases, with 14 bases between them. The CDR3 is CATSRDSGLVHNEQFF. DNA of the CDR3: TGTGCCACCAGCAGAGATTCAGGGTTGGTCCACAATGAGCAGTTCTTC.

About this clonotype: Germline is not matched at one junction end, which may reflect a read error. This rearrangement joins TRBV7-2 to TRBJ2-6; D might be TRBD1 or TRBD2, each matching 5 bases. The CDR3 spans 20 residues. Germline V lookup: CDR1 SGHTA, CDR2 FQGNSA. In DNA, the CDR3 is TGTGCCAGCAGCTCCCCCCGACCCGGGGCCACCGGATCTGGGGCCGACGTCCTGACTTTC. Protein: CASSSPRPGATGSGADVLTF.

The chain joins TRBV7-2 to TRBJ1-6; no definite D call. The germline CDR1 and CDR2 sequences are SGHTA and FQGNSA. The CDR3 has 12 amino acids. Trimming removed 5 bases from V and 7 bases from J, with 6 bases in between. CDR3 sequence reads: CASSVQNSPLHF. The DNA for the CDR3 is TGTGCCAGCAGCGTTCAGAATTCACCCCTCCACTTT.

The J gene is TRBJ2-1, the V gene TRBV14; D unresolved. Germline loops: CDR1 SGHDN, CDR2 FVKESK. CDR3 length: 13 amino acids. With 1 base removed from V and 6 bases from J, the gap between germline ends came to 7 bases. DNA of the CDR3: TGTGCCAGCAGCCAAGTTTTAAGCAATGAGCAGTTCTTC. Encoded protein: CASSQVLSNEQFF. The full variable domain, its missing parts supplied by reference TRBV14 and TRBJ2-1, is EAGVTQFPSHSVIEKGQTVTLRCDPISGHDNLYWYRRVMGKEIKFLLHFVKESKQDESGMPNNRFLAERTGGTYSTLKVQPAELEDSGVYFCASSQVLSNEQFFGPGTRLTVL.

This clonotype occurred a few times. The chain employs TRBV5-5 and TRBJ2-1; D is unresolved. The CDR3 covers 13 residues. Germline CDR1 SGHKS, CDR2 YYEKEE (reference sequence). V lost 0 bases to trimming and J lost 8 bases, with 9 bases between them. The chain's CDR3 is CASSLAGSHEQFF. The CDR3, as DNA: TGTGCCAGCAGCTTGGCTGGGTCCCATGAGCAGTTCTTC.

The J gene is TRBJ2-3, the V gene TRBV7-6; 7 bases are shared with TRBD2. Germline V gene sequence: CDR1 SGHVS, CDR2 FNYEAQ. Unmatched junction bases numbered 11, after V lost 5 bases and J lost 3 bases. The CDR3 is 16 residues long. CDR3 in DNA: TGTGCCAGCAGCCCCCCCCGACTAGCAAAAACAGATACGCAGTATTTT. This translates into CASSPPRLAKTDTQYF.

The CDR3 region is CASSSIQGNNEQFF. The CDR3 DNA reads as TGTGCCAGCAGCTCGATACAGGGAAACAATGAGCAGTTCTTC. The V gene is TRBV11-2, the J gene TRBJ2-1, with TRBD1 as a possible D gene (6 bases). Trimming removed 4 bases from V and 5 bases from J, with 12 bases in between. The CDR3 runs to 14 residues. The germline gives CDR1 SGHAT, CDR2 FQNNGV.

The chain carries TRBV20-1 and TRBJ2-1, with D perhaps TRBD1 (6 bases). The V gene lost 2 bases and the J gene lost 4 bases, with 15 bases spanning the gap. The CDR3 is made up of 15 amino acids. CDR1 and CDR2 (germline): DFQATT, SNEGSKA (reference sequence). The CDR3 is CSARLGGTRYNEQFF. The CDR3 DNA reads TGCAGTGCTAGACTAGGGGGAACGCGGTACAATGAGCAGTTCTTC.